The next 13 T cell receptor beta chains were all read from a single sample in a study of cytomegalovirus exposure and HLA in healthy donors. Use of 60 Vbeta and 13 Jbeta primers characterized the PCR. The data were produced by immunoSEQ multiplex PCR, yet TCRdb's version contains in-frame clones alone and is incomplete. The table shows 200,000 or so clones, with roughly 68% occurring only once. Sequenced material: PBMCs. The receptors originated from a man aged 35 to 55 in good health and CMV-seropositive.

The chain employs TRBV25-1 and TRBJ2-3, with D perhaps matching TRBD2 (7 bases). The CDR3 is 16 residues long. Germline CDR1 reads MGHDK; CDR2 reads SYGVNS. Trimming took off 1 base at V and 5 bases at J, with 16 bases between the two ends. The CDR3, as DNA: TGTGCCAGCAGTGAATTCGGGGGGCGAGTGGAAGATACGCAGTATTTT. The encoded protein is CASSEFGGRVEDTQYF.

The rearrangement uses TRBV6-1 and TRBJ2-2; no clear D. The CDR3 runs 15 residues. Germline V gives CDR1 MNHNS, CDR2 SASEGT. V was clipped by 4 bases and J by 4 bases, with 13 bases between them. The CDR3, as DNA: TGTGCCAGCAGTGGCGAGGTGAGCACCACCGGGGAGCTGTTTTTT. Amino acid sequence: CASSGEVSTTGELFF.

The chain couples TRBV4-3 to TRBJ2-3; 11 bases fit TRBD2. Germline CDR1 is LGHNA and CDR2 is YSLEER. V was pared by 6 bases and J by 2 bases, with 4 bases of the junction left unmatched. The CDR3 runs to 15 residues. The DNA for the CDR3 is TGCGCCAGCAGTATACTAGCGGGAGTCACAGATACGCAGTATTTT. This encodes CASSILAGVTDTQYF.

The chain recombines TRBV11-2 with TRBJ1-1; 7 nucleotides agree with TRBD1. Germline loops: CDR1 SGHAT, CDR2 FQNNGV. This CDR3 contains 13 residues. Losses at the gene ends were 0 bases for V and 11 bases for J; bases not matched to a gene: 6. The CDR3 DNA reads as TGTGCCAGCAGCTTAGAACCACAGGGGAGCGCTTTCTTT. Protein product: CASSLEPQGSAFF.

The V call is TRBV5-1, the J call TRBJ1-1, with TRBD1 identical over 9 bases. The V gene's germline CDR1 is SGHRS and CDR2 YFSETQ. This CDR3 comprises 14 residues. Germline trimming cut 6 bases from V and 0 bases from J; bases unmatched to any gene: 3. CDR3: CASKGQGLNTEAFF. The CDR3 region has the DNA TGCGCCAGCAAGGGACAGGGACTGAACACTGAAGCTTTCTTT.

This clone has more than one count but fewer than ten. CDR3 bases: TGCGCCAGCAGCCCCGACAGGGGACACACCGGGGAGCTGTTTTTT. It yields the protein CASSPDRGHTGELFF. V and J are TRBV5-1 and TRBJ2-2, with TRBD1 identical over 8 bases. V lost 4 bases, J lost 3 bases, and 5 bases stayed unmatched. CDR3 length: 15 amino acids. CDR1 is SGHRS, CDR2 YFSETQ, per germline.

The chain is built from TRBV2 and TRBJ1-4, with D possibly TRBD1 on 5 matching bases. With 5 bases removed from V and 10 bases from J, the gap between germline ends came to 17 bases. The CDR3 is made up of 14 amino acids. CDR1 SNHLY and CDR2 FYNNEI come from the germline V gene. The CDR3 DNA sequence: TGTGCCAGCAGTATTATCATGGACGGGGGAAAACTGTTTTTT. Residues: CASSIIMDGGKLFF.

The chain carries TRBV7-9 and TRBJ2-7; 11 bases map to TRBD1. After removal of 7 bases from V and 3 bases from J, the junction contained 8 bases not matched to a gene. The length of the CDR3 is 15 residues. The germline gives CDR1 SEHNR, CDR2 FQNEAQ (reference sequence). This CDR3 reads CASTPPGTGGYEQYF. The CDR3 DNA sequence: TGTGCCAGCACTCCTCCCGGGACAGGGGGCTACGAGCAGTACTTC.

The chain has TRBV25-1 and TRBJ1-2, with 12 bases lining up with TRBD1. CDR1 and CDR2 (germline): MGHDK, SYGVNS. This CDR3 is built from 14 residues. With V trimmed by 3 bases and J by 9 bases, 5 bases remained unmatched. CDR3 loop: CASSDPGQGASYTF. CDR3 DNA sequence: TGTGCCAGCAGTGACCCGGGACAGGGGGCGAGCTACACCTTC.

This clone showed up just a few times. The chain has TRBV5-1 and TRBJ2-7; 7 bases fit TRBD1. The length of the CDR3 is 13 residues. CDR1 SGHRS and CDR2 YFSETQ come from the germline V gene. J gave up 5 bases and V 4 bases, and 6 bases lay outside the gene matches. The CDR3 region has the DNA TGCGCCAGCAGCGGTGACAGGGCACACGAGCAGTACTTC. As protein: CASSGDRAHEQYF.

The chain couples TRBV28 to TRBJ1-5, with 7 bases aligning to TRBD1. Germline values: CDR1 MDHEN, CDR2 SYDVKM. This CDR3 has 16 amino acids. V gave up 1 base and J gave up 6 bases; unmatched junction bases: 9. Here the CDR3 DNA reads TGTGCCAGCAGTTTATTCTCGAACACAGGGGTTCAGCCCCAGCATTTT. Residues: CASSLFSNTGVQPQHF. Variable domain in full (rest from reference TRBV28 and TRBJ1-5): DVKVTQSSRYLVKRTGEKVFLECVQDMDHENMFWYRQDPGLGLRLIYFSYDVKMKEKGDIPEGYSVSREKKERFSLILESASTNQTSMYLCASSLFSNTGVQPQHFGDGTRLSIL.

The CDR3 is CASSSPGGGIETQYF. The CDR3 DNA reads TGTGCCAGCAGCTCCCCGGGAGGGGGCATTGAGACCCAGTACTTC. V is TRBV13 and J is TRBJ2-5; a weak D match, TRBD2 (8 bases). Germline V gene lookup returns CDR1 PRHDT and CDR2 FYEKMQ (reference sequence). Trimming stripped 4 bases from V and 5 bases from J, with 17 bases between. CDR3 length equals 15 residues.

This clone has a handful of counts. The chain is built from TRBV5-1 and TRBJ2-7, with TRBD2 as a possible D gene (6 bases). CDR3 length: 14 amino acids. Per germline, CDR1 SGHRS and CDR2 YFSETQ. The germline V and J ends were trimmed by 0 bases and 6 bases, with 13 bases remaining between them. CDR3 sequence reads: CASSLEGGYAEQYF. The CDR3, as DNA: TGCGCCAGCAGCTTGGAAGGAGGGTATGCCGAGCAGTACTTC.